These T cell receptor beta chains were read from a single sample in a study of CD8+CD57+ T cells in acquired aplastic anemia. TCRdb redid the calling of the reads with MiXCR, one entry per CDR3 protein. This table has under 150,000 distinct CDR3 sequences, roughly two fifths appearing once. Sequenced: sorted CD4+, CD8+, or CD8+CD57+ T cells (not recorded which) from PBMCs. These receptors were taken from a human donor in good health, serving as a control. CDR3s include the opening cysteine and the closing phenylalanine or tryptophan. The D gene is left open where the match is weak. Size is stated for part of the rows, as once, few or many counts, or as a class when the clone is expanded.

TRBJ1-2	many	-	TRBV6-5	CASSYGPNYGYTF	TGTGCCAGCAGTTACGGTCCTAACTATGGCTACACCTTC
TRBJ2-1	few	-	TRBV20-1	CSARVRGSYNEQFF	TGCAGTGCTAGAGTGCGGGGCTCCTACAATGAGCAGTTCTTC
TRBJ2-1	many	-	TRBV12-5	CASDAGQSSYNEQFF	TGTGCTAGCGACGCAGGACAGAGCTCCTACAATGAGCAGTTCTTC
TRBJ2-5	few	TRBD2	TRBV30	CAWNVRGGVEETQYF	TGTGCCTGGAATGTGCGCGGGGGGGTAGAAGAGACCCAGTACTTC
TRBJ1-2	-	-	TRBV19	CASRDGQNDNYGYTF	TGTGCCAGTAGGGACGGGCAGAACGATAACTATGGCTACACCTTC
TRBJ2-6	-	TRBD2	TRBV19	CASSPVGGYGANVLTF	TGTGCCAGTAGTCCAGTGGGAGGGTACGGGGCCAACGTCCTGACTTTC
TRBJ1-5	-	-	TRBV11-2	CASSLVSGFNNQPQHF	TGTGCCAGCAGCTTAGTTTCAGGGTTTAACAATCAGCCCCAGCATTTT
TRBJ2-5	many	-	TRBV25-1	CASSEFGGQETQYF	TGTGCCAGCAGTGAATTTGGGGGACAAGAGACCCAGTACTTC
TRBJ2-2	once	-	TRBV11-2	CASSLFATKGAGELFF	TGTGCCAGCAGCTTATTCGCGACAAAGGGGGCCGGGGAGCTGTTTTTT
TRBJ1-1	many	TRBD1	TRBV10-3	CAISGEGAGNTEAFF	TGTGCCATCAGTGGGGAGGGGGCGGGGAACACTGAAGCTTTCTTT
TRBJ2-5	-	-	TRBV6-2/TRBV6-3	CASSYLSGTQYF	TGTGCCAGCAGTTACCTAAGTGGGACCCAGTACTTC
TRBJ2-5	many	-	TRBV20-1	CSAYGGGWETQYF	TGCAGTGCTTACGGGGGAGGATGGGAGACCCAGTACTTC
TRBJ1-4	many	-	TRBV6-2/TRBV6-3	CASSYSGSSATNEKLFF	TGTGCCAGCAGTTACTCGGGCAGTTCTGCAACTAATGAAAAACTGTTTTTT
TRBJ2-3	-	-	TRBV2	CASSLDRGGTDTQYF	TGTGCCAGCAGCTTAGATAGGGGGGGCACAGATACGCAGTATTTT
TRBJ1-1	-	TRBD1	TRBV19	CASNFPGGSTEAFF	TGTGCCAGTAACTTTCCAGGGGGGAGCACTGAAGCTTTCTTT
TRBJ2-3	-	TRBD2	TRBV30	CAWGQREQTDTQYF	TGTGCCTGGGGGCAGCGGGAGCAGACAGATACGCAGTATTTT
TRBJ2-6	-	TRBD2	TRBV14	CASSHETTPGGHPLSGANVLTF	TGTGCCAGCAGCCACGAAACGACTCCGGGAGGTCACCCCCTGTCTGGGGCCAACGTCCTGACTTTC
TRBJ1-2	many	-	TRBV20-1	CSARLAYGYTF	TGCAGTGCTAGATTAGCCTATGGCTACACCTTC
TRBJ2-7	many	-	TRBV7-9	CASSQALAYEQYF	TGTGCCAGCAGCCAAGCACTAGCCTACGAGCAGTACTTC
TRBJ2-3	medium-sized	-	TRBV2	CASRQAATGPDTQYF	TGTGCCAGCAGGCAAGCGGCGACAGGCCCAGATACGCAGTATTTT
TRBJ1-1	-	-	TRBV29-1	CSVVAGIGFSNTEAFF	TGCAGCGTGGTGGCGGGAATTGGATTTTCGAACACTGAAGCTTTCTTT
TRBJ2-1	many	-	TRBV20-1	CSATILGEKQFF	TGCAGTGCTACGATACTGGGGGAAAAGCAGTTCTTC
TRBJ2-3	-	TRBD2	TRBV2	CASSGDGGLGDTQYF	TGTGCCAGCAGTGGTGACGGGGGGTTGGGGGATACGCAGTATTTT
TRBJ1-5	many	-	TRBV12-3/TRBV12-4	CASSTLQRGAPQHF	TGTGCCAGCAGTACCCTTCAGAGGGGCGCCCCCCAGCATTTT
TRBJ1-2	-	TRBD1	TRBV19	CATRDGTAYGYTF	TGTGCCACCAGGGACGGGACAGCATATGGCTACACCTTC
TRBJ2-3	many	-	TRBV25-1	CASSDGPRGPYSTDTQYF	TGTGCCAGCAGTGATGGTCCCAGGGGTCCCTATAGCACAGATACGCAGTATTTT
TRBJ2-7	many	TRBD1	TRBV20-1	CSAPTGASYEQYF	TGCAGTGCTCCGACAGGGGCCTCCTACGAGCAGTACTTC
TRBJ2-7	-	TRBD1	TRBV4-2	CASSPPGQGTYEQYF	TGTGCCAGCAGCCCTCCGGGACAGGGGACCTACGAGCAGTACTTC
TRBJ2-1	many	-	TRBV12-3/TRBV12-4	CASSLPPGYEQFF	TGTGCCAGCAGTTTACCCCCTGGGTATGAGCAGTTCTTC
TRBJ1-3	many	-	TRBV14	CASSQVIGNTIYF	TGTGCCAGCAGCCAAGTAATCGGAAACACCATATATTTT
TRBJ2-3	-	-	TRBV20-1	CSARETSTDTQYF	TGCAGTGCTCGAGAAACCAGTACAGATACGCAGTATTTT
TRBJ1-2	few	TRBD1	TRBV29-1	CSVLTPGGAGVGGYTF	TGCAGCGTCCTAACCCCAGGGGGCGCCGGAGTTGGGGGCTACACCTTC
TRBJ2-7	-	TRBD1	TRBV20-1	CSASFGTEPPEQYF	TGCAGTGCTAGCTTCGGGACAGAACCTCCCGAGCAGTACTTC
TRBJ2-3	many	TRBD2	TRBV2	CASSDTSGINTQYF	TGTGCCAGCAGTGACACTAGCGGGATAAATACGCAGTATTTT
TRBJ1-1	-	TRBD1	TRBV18	CASSRTGTGENTEAFF	TGTGCCAGCTCACGAACCGGGACAGGGGAGAACACTGAAGCTTTCTTT
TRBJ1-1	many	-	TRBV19	CASSIGTANTEAFF	TGTGCCAGTAGTATAGGGACAGCTAACACTGAAGCTTTCTTT
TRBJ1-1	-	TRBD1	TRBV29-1	CSVEGGQAVNTEAFF	TGCAGCGTTGAGGGCGGACAGGCCGTTAACACTGAAGCTTTCTTT
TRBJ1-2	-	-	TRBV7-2	CASSLGPGPKGGYTF	TGTGCCAGCAGCTTAGGACCGGGTCCCAAGGGTGGCTACACCTTC
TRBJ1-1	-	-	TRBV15	CATSRGGGQGTEAFF	TGTGCCACCAGCAGAGGCGGGGGGCAAGGGACTGAAGCTTTCTTT
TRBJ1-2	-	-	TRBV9	CASSTRQAGYTF	TGTGCCAGCAGCACAAGACAGGCTGGCTACACCTTC
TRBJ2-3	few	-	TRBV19	CASSRGAGGTDTQYF	TGTGCCAGTAGTAGGGGGGCGGGGGGCACAGATACGCAGTATTTT
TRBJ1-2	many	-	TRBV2	CASSEYEGRKGYTF	TGTGCCAGCAGTGAATATGAGGGAAGGAAAGGCTACACCTTC
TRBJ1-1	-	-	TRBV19	CASRWGHLNTEAFF	TGTGCCAGTAGGTGGGGACACCTGAACACTGAAGCTTTCTTT
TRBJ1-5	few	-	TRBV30	CAWSGGGLGDQPQHF	TGTGCCTGGAGTGGGGGCGGTCTTGGCGATCAGCCCCAGCATTTT
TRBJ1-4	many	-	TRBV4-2	CASSQWGEKLFF	TGTGCCAGCAGCCAATGGGGGGAAAAACTGTTTTTT
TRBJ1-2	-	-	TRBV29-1	CSVEVLGGYGYTF	TGCAGCGTTGAAGTGTTAGGGGGGTATGGCTACACCTTC
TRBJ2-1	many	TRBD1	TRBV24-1	CATSDPGAGGWNEQFF	TGTGCCACCAGTGATCCCGGGGCAGGGGGCTGGAATGAGCAGTTCTTC
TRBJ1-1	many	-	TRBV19	CASSGQRNTEAFF	TGTGCCAGTAGCGGACAGAGGAACACTGAAGCTTTCTTT
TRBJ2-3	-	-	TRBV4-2	CASSLGIPDTDTQYF	TGTGCCAGCAGCCTAGGGATTCCGGACACAGATACGCAGTATTTT
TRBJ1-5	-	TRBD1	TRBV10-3	CAIATGGNQPQHF	TGTGCCATCGCAACAGGGGGTAATCAGCCCCAGCATTTT
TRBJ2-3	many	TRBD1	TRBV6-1	CASGGSGQGADTQYF	TGTGCCAGCGGAGGATCGGGACAGGGAGCAGATACGCAGTATTTT